This T cell receptor beta chain was captured by sequencing in a study of shared clonotypes between healthy human individuals. Turning to the study itself: CD4 naive and memory got three plates each, CD8 naive two, CD8 memory one.

V was shortened by 2 bases and J by 4 bases, with 12 bases between the two germline ends. The CDR3 consists of 14 residues. Germline CDR1 is MNHNY and CDR2 is SVGAGI (reference sequence). The study drew its donors from healthy HIV-negative adults without recent acute infections or vaccinations. Partitioning of CD4+ cells yielded a CD45RA+ naive subset and a CD45RA-negative memory subset. Repertoires were generated with immunoSEQ multiplex PCR, while TCRdb's copy carries only in-frame clones and drops some. This table holds around 2.5 million clones, roughly 93% found once. This clone has a single count.

The chain links TRBV6-6 to TRBJ2-7, with TRBD1 as a possible D gene (5 bases). The sequenced sample consisted of naive CD4+ T cells from PBMCs. Subset meaning: CD45RA+ positively selected. The receptor was derived from a man between 18 and 29 years old in good health. Some clones in this sample may be carry-over from other donors' samples. The CDR3 bases are TGTGCCAGCAGTTACCGTGGGGCTGGGTACGAGCAGTACTTC. It encodes CASSYRGAGYEQYF.